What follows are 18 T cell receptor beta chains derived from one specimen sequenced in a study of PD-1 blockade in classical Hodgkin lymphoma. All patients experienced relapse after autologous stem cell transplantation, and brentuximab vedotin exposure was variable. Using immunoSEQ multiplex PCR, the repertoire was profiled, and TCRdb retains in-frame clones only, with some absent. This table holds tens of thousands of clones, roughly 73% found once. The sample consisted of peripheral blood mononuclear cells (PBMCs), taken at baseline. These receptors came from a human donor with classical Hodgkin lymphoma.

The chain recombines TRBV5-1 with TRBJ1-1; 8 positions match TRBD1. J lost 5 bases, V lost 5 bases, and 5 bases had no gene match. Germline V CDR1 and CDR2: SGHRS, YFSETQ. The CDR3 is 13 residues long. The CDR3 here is CASRDRAGTEAFF. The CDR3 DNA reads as TGCGCCAGCAGGGACAGGGCGGGAACTGAAGCTTTCTTT.

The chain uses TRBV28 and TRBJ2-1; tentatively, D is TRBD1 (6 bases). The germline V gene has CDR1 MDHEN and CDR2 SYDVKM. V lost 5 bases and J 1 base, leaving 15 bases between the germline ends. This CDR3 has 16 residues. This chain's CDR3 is CASSIFDRTSYNEQFF. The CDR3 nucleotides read TGTGCCAGCAGTATCTTTGACAGGACATCCTACAATGAGCAGTTCTTC.

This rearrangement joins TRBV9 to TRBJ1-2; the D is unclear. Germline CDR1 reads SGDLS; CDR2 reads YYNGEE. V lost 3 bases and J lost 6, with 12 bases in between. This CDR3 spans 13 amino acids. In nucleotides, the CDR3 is TGTGCCAGCAGCGCCTGGCTGGGCGATGGCTACACCTTC. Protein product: CASSAWLGDGYTF.

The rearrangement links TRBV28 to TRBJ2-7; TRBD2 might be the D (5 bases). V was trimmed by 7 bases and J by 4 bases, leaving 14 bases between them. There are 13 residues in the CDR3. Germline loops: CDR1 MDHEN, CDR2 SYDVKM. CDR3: CASNGVPLYEQYF. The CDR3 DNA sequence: TGTGCCAGCAACGGGGTACCCCTTTACGAGCAGTACTTC.

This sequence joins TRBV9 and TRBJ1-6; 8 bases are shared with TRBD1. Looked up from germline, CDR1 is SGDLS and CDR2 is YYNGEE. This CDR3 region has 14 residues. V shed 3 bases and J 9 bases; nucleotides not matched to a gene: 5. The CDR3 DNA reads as TGTGCCAGCAGCGCGGGACAGGATTTTTCACCCCTCCACTTT. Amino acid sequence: CASSAGQDFSPLHF.

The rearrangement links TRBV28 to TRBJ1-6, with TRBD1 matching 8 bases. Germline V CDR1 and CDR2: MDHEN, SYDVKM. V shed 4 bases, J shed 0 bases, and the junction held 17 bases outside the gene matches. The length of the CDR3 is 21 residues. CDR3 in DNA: TGTGCCAGCAGTTACGACCAGGGGGCATGGACGTCGAGCTCCTATAATTCACCCCTCCACTTT. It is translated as CASSYDQGAWTSSSYNSPLHF.

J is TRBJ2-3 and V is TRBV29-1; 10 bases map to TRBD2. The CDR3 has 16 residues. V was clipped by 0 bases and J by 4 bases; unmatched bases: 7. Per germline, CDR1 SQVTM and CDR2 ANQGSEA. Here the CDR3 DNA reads TGCAGCGTTGAAGATCTGGTAGCGGGAGGAGCAGATACGCAGTATTTT. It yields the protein CSVEDLVAGGADTQYF.

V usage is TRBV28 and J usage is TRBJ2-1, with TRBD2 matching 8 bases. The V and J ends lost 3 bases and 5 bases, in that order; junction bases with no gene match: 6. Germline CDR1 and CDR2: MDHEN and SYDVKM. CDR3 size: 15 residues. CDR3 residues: CASSFTGGMNNEQFF. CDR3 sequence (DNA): TGTGCCAGCAGTTTCACGGGGGGGATGAACAATGAGCAGTTCTTC.

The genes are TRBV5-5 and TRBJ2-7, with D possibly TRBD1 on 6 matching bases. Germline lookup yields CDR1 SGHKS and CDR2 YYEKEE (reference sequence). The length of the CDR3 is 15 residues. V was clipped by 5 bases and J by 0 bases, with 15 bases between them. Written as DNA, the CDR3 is TGTGCCAGCAGGAAGTCACTGGACAGCTCCTACGAGCAGTACTTC. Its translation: CASRKSLDSSYEQYF.

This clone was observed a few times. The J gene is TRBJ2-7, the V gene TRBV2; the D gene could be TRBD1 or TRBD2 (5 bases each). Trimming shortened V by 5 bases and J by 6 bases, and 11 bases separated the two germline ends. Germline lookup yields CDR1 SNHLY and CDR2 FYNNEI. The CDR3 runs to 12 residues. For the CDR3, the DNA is TGTGCCAGCAGTATTGGGACCGGCGAGCAGTACTTC. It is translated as CASSIGTGEQYF.

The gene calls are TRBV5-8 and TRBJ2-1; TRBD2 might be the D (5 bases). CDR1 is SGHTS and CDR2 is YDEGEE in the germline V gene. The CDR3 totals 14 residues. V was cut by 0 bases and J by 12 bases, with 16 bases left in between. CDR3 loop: CASSLGEGAPVQFF. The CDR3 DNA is TGTGCCAGCAGCTTGGGTGAGGGTGCACCCGTGCAGTTCTTC.

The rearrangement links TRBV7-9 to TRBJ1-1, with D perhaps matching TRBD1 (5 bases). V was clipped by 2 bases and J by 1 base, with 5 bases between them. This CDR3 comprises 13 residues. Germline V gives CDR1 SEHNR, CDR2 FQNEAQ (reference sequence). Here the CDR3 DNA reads TGTGCCAGCAGCTTACAGGGGAACACTGAAGCTTTCTTT. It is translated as CASSLQGNTEAFF.

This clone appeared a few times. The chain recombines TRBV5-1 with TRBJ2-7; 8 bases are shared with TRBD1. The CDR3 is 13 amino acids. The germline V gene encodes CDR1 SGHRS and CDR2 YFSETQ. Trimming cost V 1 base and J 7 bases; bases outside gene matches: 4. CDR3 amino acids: CASSLTGGKEQYF. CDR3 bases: TGCGCCAGCAGCTTGACAGGGGGGAAAGAGCAGTACTTC.

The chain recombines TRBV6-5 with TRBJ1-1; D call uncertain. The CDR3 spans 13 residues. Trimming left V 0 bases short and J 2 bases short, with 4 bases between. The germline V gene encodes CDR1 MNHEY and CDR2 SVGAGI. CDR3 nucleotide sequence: TGTGCCAGCAGTTACTCAAGTAACACTGAAGCTTTCTTT. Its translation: CASSYSSNTEAFF.

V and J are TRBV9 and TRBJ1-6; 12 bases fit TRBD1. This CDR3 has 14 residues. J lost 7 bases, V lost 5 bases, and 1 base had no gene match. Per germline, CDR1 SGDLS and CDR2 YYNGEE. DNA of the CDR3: TGTGCCAGCAGTGGGACAGGGGGCAATTCACCCCTCCACTTT. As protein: CASSGTGGNSPLHF. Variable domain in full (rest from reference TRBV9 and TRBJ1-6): DSGVTQTPKHLITATGQRVTLRCSPRSGDLSVYWYQQSLDQGLQFLIQYYNGEERAKGNILERFSAQQFPDLHSELNLSSLELGDSALYFCASSGTGGNSPLHFGNGTRLTVT.

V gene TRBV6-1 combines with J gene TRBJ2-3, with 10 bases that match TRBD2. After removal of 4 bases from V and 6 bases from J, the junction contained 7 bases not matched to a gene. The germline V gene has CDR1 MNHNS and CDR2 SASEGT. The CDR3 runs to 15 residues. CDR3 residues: CASSVRLAGMDTQYF. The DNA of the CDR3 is TGTGCCAGCAGTGTGAGACTAGCGGGTATGGATACGCAGTATTTT.

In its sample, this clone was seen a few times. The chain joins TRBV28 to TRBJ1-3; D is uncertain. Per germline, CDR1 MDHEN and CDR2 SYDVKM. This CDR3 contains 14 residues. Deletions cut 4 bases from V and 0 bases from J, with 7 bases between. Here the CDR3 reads CASSSLPSGNTIYF. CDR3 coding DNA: TGTGCCAGCAGTTCCCTTCCCTCTGGAAACACCATATATTTT.

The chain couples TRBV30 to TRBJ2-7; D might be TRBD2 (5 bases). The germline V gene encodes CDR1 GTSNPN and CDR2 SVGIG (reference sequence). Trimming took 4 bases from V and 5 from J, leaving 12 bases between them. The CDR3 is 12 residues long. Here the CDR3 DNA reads TGTGCCTGGAATCGGGAAGGCAACGAGCAGTACTTC. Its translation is CAWNREGNEQYF.